Shown below are 5 T cell receptor beta chains from a single sample sequenced in a study of technical replicates of blood from several donors. Profiling relied on immunoSEQ multiplex PCR, and the TCRdb table lists in-frame clones only, not all of them. The sample consists of tens of thousands of clones, roughly nine tenths of them appearing once. The sample taken for sequencing was T cells isolated from PBMCs. The origin of the receptors is a human donor in good health.

The chain recombines TRBV7-9 with TRBJ1-1, with D possibly TRBD1 on 5 matching bases. The CDR3 spans 13 residues. Germline V gives CDR1 SEHNR, CDR2 FQNEAQ (reference sequence). V was cut by 6 bases and J by 1 base, with 9 bases left in between. The CDR3, as DNA: TGTGCCAGCAGGTCGACAGAGAACACTGAAGCTTTCTTT. Protein product: CASRSTENTEAFF.

In DNA, the CDR3 is TGTGCCAGCAGCCTGACAGGGATGGGATACGGCTACACCTTC. Protein product: CASSLTGMGYGYTF. The rearrangement joins TRBV27 to TRBJ1-2, with 7 bases identical to TRBD1. Germline V gene data show CDR1 as MNHEY and CDR2 as SMNVEV (reference sequence). The CDR3 extends over 14 amino acids. Trimming at V came to 6 bases and at J to 8 bases, leaving 12 bases not matched to a gene.

This clone was seen once. The chain joins TRBV28 to TRBJ1-5; TRBD1 might be the D (5 bases). The CDR3 is 19 residues long. Germline assignment: CDR1 MDHEN and CDR2 SYDVKM. V was cut by 7 bases and J by 2 bases, with 27 bases left in between. CDR3 DNA: TGTGCCAGCACCTCGCGCCAGAGGACAATAACGATAGGCAATCAGCCCCAGCATTTT. Translation: CASTSRQRTITIGNQPQHF.

The rearrangement links TRBV30 to TRBJ1-3; the D gene is possibly TRBD1 (6 bases). CDR1 and CDR2 from the germline V gene are GTSNPN and SVGIG (reference sequence). The germline V and J ends were trimmed by 8 bases and 1 base, with 18 bases remaining between them. The CDR3 loop spans 15 amino acids. The CDR3 sequence is CASRGGHRSGNTIYF. The CDR3 DNA is TGTGCCAGCCGCGGGGGACATCGTTCTGGAAACACCATATATTTT.

The rearrangement links TRBV6-5 to TRBJ2-1; 9 nucleotides align to TRBD2. This CDR3 has 15 residues. J gave up 9 bases and V 7 bases, and 13 bases lay outside the gene matches. Germline V lookup: CDR1 MNHEY, CDR2 SVGAGI. In DNA, the CDR3 is TGTGCCAGCAAGGGTAGCGGGAGAAGAGTGGGTGAGCAGTTCTTC. Translation: CASKGSGRRVGEQFF.